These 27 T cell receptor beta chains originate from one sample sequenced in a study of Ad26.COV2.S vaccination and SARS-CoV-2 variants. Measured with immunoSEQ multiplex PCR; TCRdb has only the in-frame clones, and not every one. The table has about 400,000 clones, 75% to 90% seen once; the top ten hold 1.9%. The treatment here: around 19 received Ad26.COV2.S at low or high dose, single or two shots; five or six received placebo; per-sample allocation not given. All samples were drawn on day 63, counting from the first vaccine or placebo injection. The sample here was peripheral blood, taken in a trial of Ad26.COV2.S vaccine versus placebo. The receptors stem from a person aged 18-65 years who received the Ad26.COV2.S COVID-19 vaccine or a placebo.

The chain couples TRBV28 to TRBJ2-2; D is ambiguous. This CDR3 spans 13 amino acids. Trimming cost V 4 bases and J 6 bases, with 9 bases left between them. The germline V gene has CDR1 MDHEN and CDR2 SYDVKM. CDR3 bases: TGTGCCAGCAGTTATGGTCCCGCCGGGGAGCTGTTTTTT. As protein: CASSYGPAGELFF.

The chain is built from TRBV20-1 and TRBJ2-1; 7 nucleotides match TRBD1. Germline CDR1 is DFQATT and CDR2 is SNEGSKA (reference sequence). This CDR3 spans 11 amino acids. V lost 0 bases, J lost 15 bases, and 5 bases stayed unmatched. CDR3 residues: CSARDIQGSFF. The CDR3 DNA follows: TGCAGTGCTAGAGATATACAGGGGTCGTTCTTC.

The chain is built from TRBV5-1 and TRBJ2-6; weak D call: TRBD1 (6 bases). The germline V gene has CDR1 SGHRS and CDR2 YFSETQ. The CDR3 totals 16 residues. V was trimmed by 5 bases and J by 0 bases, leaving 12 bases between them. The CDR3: CASRPGQLSGANVLTF. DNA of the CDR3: TGCGCCAGCAGACCGGGACAACTCTCTGGGGCCAACGTCCTGACTTTC.

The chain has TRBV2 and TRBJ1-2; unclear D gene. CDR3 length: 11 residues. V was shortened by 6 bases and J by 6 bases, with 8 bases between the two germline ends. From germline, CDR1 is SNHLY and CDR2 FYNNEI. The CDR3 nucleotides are TGTGCCAGCAGCCCAGAGAATGGCTACACCTTC. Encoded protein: CASSPENGYTF. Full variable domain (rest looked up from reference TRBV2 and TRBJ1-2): EPEVTQTPSHQVTQMGQEVILRCVPISNHLYFYWYRQILGQKVEFLVSFYNNEISEKSEIFDDQFSVERPDGSNFTLKIRSTKLEDSAMYFCASSPENGYTFGSGTRLTVV.

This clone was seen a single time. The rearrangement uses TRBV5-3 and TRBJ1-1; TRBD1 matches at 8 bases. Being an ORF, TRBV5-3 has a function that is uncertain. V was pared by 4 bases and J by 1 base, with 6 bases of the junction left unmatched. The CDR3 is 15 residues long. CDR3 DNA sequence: TGTGCCAGAAGCGACGGACAGGGCGGGAACACTGAAGCTTTCTTT. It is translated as CARSDGQGGNTEAFF.

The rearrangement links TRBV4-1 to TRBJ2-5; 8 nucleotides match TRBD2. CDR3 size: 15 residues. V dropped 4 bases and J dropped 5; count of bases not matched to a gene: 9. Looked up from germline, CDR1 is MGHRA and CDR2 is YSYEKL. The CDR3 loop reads CASSPPLAAGETQYF. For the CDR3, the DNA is TGCGCCAGCAGCCCGCCACTAGCGGCAGGGGAGACCCAGTACTTC.

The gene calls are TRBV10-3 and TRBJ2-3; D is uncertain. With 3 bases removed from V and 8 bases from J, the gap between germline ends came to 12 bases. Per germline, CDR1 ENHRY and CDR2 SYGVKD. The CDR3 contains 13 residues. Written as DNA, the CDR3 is TGTGCCATCAGTGACGTTGTGGGCCCTACGCAGTATTTT. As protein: CAISDVVGPTQYF.

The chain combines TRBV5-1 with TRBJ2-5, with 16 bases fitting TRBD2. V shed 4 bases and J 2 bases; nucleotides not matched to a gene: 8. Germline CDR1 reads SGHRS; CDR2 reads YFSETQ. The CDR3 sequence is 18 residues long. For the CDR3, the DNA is TGCGCCAGCAGCACGGGACTAGCGGGAGGGATCCCTCAAGAGACCCAGTACTTC. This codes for CASSTGLAGGIPQETQYF.

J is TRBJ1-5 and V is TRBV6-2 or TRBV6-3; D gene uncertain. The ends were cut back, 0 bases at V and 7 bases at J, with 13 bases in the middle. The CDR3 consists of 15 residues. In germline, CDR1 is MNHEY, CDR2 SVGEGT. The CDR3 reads CASSYSSVVGQPQHF. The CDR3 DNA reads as TGTGCCAGCAGTTACTCGAGTGTGGTTGGGCAGCCCCAGCATTTT.

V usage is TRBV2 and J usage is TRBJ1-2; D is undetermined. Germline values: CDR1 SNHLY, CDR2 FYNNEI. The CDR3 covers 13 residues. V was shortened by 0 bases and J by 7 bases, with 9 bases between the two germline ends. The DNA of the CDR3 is TGTGCCAGCAGTGAAGCCCCCATGGTTGGCTACACCTTC. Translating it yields CASSEAPMVGYTF.

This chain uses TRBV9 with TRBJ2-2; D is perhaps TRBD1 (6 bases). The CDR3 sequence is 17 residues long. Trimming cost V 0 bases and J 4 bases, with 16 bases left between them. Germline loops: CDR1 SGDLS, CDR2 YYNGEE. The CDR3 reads CASSVAQGRGSTGELFF. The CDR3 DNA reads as TGTGCCAGCAGCGTAGCTCAAGGCAGGGGTAGCACCGGGGAGCTGTTTTTT.

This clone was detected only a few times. This CDR3 is CASSPRGPYEQYF. CDR3 DNA: TGTGCCAGCAGCCCGAGGGGACCCTACGAGCAGTACTTC. J is TRBJ2-7 and V is TRBV7-2; D may correspond to TRBD1 or TRBD2 (5 bases each). The CDR3 has 13 residues. Trimming removed 5 bases from V and 2 bases from J, with 10 bases in between. Germline CDR1 SGHTA, CDR2 FQGNSA.

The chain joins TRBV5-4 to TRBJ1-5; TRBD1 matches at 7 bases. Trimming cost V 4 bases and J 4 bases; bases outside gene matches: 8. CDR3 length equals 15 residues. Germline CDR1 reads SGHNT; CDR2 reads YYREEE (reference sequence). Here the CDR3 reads CASSLQGVENQPQHF. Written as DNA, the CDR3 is TGTGCCAGCAGCCTGCAGGGGGTAGAAAATCAGCCCCAGCATTTT.

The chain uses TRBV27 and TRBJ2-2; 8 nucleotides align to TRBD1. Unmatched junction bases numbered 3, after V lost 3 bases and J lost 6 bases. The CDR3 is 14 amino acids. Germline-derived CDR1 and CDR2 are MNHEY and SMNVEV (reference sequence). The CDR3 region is CASSLDRVAGELFF. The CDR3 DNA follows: TGTGCCAGCAGTTTGGACAGGGTGGCCGGGGAGCTGTTTTTT.

The CDR3 reads CASSLHGLAASTDTQYF. In DNA form, the CDR3 reads TGTGCCAGCAGCTTACACGGACTAGCGGCTAGCACAGATACGCAGTATTTT. The chain carries TRBV7-2 and TRBJ2-3, with 10 bases identical to TRBD2. V was pared by 2 bases and J by 0 bases, with 5 bases of the junction left unmatched. CDR1 and CDR2 from the germline V gene are SGHTA and FQGNSA. This CDR3 is built from 17 residues.

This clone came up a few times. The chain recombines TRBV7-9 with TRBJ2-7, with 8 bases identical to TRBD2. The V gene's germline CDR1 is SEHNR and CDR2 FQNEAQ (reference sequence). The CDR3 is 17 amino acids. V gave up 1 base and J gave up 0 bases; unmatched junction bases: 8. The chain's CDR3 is CASSLGLRREDSYEQYF. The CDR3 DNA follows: TGTGCCAGCAGCTTAGGGCTCCGGCGGGAGGACTCCTACGAGCAGTACTTC.

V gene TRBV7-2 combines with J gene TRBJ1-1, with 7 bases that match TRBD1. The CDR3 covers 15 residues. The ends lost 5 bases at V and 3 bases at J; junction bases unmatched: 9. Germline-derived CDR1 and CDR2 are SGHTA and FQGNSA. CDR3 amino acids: CASSQTGTRDTEAFF. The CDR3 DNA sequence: TGTGCCAGCAGCCAGACAGGGACACGGGACACTGAAGCTTTCTTT. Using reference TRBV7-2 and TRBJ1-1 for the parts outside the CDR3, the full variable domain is GAGVSQSPSNKVTEKGKDVELRCDPISGHTALYWYRQSLGQGLEFLIYFQGNSAPDKSGLPSDRFSAERTGGSVSTLTIQRTQQEDSAVYLCASSQTGTRDTEAFFGQGTRLTVV.

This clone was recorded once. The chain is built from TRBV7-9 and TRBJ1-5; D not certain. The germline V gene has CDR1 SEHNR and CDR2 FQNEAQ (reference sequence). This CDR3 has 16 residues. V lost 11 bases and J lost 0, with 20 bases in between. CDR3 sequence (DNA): TGTGCCCTTGGATGGACCCCCACTCCTAGCAATCAGCCCCAGCATTTT. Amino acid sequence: CALGWTPTPSNQPQHF.

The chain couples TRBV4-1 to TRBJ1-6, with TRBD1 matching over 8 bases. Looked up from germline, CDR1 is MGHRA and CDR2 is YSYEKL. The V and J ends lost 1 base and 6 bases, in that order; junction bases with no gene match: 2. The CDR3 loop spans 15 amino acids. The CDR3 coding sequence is TGCGCCAGCAGCCAAGGGCAGGGGGCTAATTCACCCCTCCACTTT. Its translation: CASSQGQGANSPLHF.

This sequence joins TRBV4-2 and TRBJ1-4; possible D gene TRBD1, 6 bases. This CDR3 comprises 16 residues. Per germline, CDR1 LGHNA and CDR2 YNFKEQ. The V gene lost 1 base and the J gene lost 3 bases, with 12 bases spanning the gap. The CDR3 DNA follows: TGTGCCAGCAGCCAAGCCGCGAAGGGGGCTAATGAAAAACTGTTTTTT. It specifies CASSQAAKGANEKLFF.

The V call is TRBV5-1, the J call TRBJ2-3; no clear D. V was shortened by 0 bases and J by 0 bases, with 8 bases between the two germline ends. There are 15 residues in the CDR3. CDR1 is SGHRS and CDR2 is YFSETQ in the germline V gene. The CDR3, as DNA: TGCGCCAGCAGCTTGGTAGGGTATAGCACAGATACGCAGTATTTT. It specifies CASSLVGYSTDTQYF.

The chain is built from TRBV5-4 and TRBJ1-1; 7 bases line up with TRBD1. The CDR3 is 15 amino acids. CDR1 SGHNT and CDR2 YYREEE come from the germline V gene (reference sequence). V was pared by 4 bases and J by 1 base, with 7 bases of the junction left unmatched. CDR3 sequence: CASSPSTGRNTEAFF. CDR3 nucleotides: TGTGCCAGCAGCCCGTCGACAGGGAGGAACACTGAAGCTTTCTTT.

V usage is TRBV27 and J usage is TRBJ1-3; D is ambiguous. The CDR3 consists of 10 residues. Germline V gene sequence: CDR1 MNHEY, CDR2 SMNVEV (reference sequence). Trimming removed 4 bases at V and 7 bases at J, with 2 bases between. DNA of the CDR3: TGTGCCAGCAGTTGGAACACCATATATTTT. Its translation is CASSWNTIYF.

The CDR3 region has the DNA TGTGCCAGCAGCCAAGAACAGGGGCCGGGAAACGAGCAGTACTTC. Translated, it gives CASSQEQGPGNEQYF. V gene TRBV4-2 combines with J gene TRBJ2-7, with TRBD1 matching over 7 bases. The CDR3 totals 15 residues. Trimming removed 0 bases from V and 5 bases from J; junction bases left unmatched: 7. Germline CDR1 reads LGHNA; CDR2 reads YNFKEQ.

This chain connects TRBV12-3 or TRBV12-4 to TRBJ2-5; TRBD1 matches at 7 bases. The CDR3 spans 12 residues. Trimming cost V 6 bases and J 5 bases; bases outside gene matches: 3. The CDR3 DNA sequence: TGTGCCAGCAGACACAGGGGCGAGACCCAGTACTTC. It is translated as CASRHRGETQYF.

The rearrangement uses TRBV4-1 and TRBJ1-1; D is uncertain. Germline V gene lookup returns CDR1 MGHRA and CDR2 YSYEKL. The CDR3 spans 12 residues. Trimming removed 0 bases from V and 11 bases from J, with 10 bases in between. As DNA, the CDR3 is TGCGCCAGCAGCCAAGAGGGGATGCTGGCTTTCTTT. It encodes CASSQEGMLAFF.

CDR3 nucleotides: TGTGCCAGTAGTATGGAACTAGCGGGAGGGGGTGAGCAGTTCTTC. Amino acids: CASSMELAGGGEQFF. The chain joins TRBV19 to TRBJ2-1, with 13 bases identical to TRBD2. Germline CDR1 and CDR2: LNHDA and SQIVND (reference sequence). The V gene end was trimmed by 3 bases and the J gene end by 9 bases; junction bases not matched to a gene: 5. The length of the CDR3 is 15 residues. The variable domain in full, completed from reference TRBV19 and TRBJ2-1, reads DGGITQSPKYLFRKEGQNVTLSCEQNLNHDAMYWYRQDPGQGLRLIYYSQIVNDFQKGDIAEGYSVSREKKESFPLTVTSAQKNPTAFYLCASSMELAGGGEQFFGPGTRLTVL.